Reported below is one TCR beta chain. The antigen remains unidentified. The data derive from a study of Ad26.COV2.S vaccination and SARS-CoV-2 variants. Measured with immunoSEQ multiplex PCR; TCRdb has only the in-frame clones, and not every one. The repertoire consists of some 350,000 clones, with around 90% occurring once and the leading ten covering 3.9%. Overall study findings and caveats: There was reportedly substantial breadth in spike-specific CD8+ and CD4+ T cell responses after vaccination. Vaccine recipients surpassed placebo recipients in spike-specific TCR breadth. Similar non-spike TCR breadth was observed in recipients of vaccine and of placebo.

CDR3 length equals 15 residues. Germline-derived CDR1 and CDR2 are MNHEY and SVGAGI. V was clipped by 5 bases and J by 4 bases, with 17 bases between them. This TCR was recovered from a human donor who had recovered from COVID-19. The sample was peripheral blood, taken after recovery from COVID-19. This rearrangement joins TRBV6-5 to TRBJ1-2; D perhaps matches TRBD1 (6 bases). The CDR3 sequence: CASSTTGSGVYGYTF. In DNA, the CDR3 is TGTGCCAGCAGTACCACAGGGTCCGGGGTCTATGGCTACACCTTC.